This TCR beta chain was documented in a study of response to subunit inactivated influenza vaccine. Study-level results: With each seasonal influenza vaccination, the authors suggested, few new T cells are recruited.

Concerning this clonotype itself: What it binds is not known.

The CDR3 totals 16 residues. Germline CDR1 and CDR2: SGHVS and FQNEAQ. V was pared by 3 bases and J by 3 bases, with 6 bases of the junction left unmatched. A single record per CDR3 protein comes from TCRdb applying MiXCR to the RT-PCR reads. This sample has about 500,000 distinct CDR3 sequences; 6% to 9% occur once, and the top ten carry 10% to 15%. The chain uses TRBV7-8 and TRBJ2-7; TRBD2 agrees at 12 bases. This TCR derives from a man between 50 and 75 years old who received an inactivated influenza vaccine. The starting material was PBMCs from blood, obtained about 24 months after vaccination. The CDR3 DNA follows: TGTGCCAGCAGCTTCCGACTAGCGGGAGCTGACTACGAGCAGTACTTC. Translating it yields CASSFRLAGADYEQYF.